The rows below give T cell receptor beta chains drawn from one sample of a study of molecular identifiers for immune sequencing clone quantification. TCRdb reprocessed the PCR reads via MiXCR and lists one record per CDR3 protein. The data hold about 510,000 distinct CDR3 sequences, with roughly 26% observed a single time. The specimen was naive CD8+ T cells from blood, with Jurkat cell RNA spiked in. The receptors stem from a human donor in good health. Some libraries in this study had Jurkat cell RNA spiked in. CDR3s include the opening cysteine and the closing phenylalanine or tryptophan. D genes are given only for firm matches. Clone size is given for some rows only: seen once, a few or many times, or a class if the clone is expanded.

d_gene: .; v_gene: TRBV13; j_gene: TRBJ2-4; abundance: .; CDR3nt: TGTGCCAGCAGCACCCGGACGGTCGAAGGCAAAAACATTCAGTACTTC; CDR3aa: CASSTRTVEGKNIQYF
d_gene: .; v_gene: TRBV4-3; j_gene: TRBJ2-3; abundance: many; CDR3nt: TGCGCCAGCAGCTACGAGGGCACAGATACGCAGTATTTT; CDR3aa: CASSYEGTDTQYF
d_gene: .; v_gene: TRBV12-3/TRBV12-4; j_gene: TRBJ1-5; abundance: .; CDR3nt: TGCGCCAGCAGTTTTGATAATCAGCCCCGGCATTTT; CDR3aa: CASSFDNQPRHF
d_gene: TRBD2; v_gene: TRBV29-1; j_gene: TRBJ2-2; abundance: many; CDR3nt: TGCAGCGCCACTCTAGCGGGGTGGACCGGGGAGCTGTTTTTT; CDR3aa: CSATLAGWTGELFF
d_gene: .; v_gene: TRBV29-1; j_gene: TRBJ2-7; abundance: many; CDR3nt: TGCAGCGTTGAAGATAGGGCGACAGTCCCCGGCGAGCAGTACTTC; CDR3aa: CSVEDRATVPGEQYF
d_gene: .; v_gene: TRBV28; j_gene: TRBJ2-4; abundance: .; CDR3nt: TGTGCCAGCAGTTTATGGACTAGCAAAAACATTCAGTACTTC; CDR3aa: CASSLWTSKNIQYF
d_gene: .; v_gene: TRBV6-2/TRBV6-3; j_gene: TRBJ2-7; abundance: .; CDR3nt: TGTGCCAGCGTACGGTTGGACGCCGGGGGCTACGAGCAGTACTTC; CDR3aa: CASVRLDAGGYEQYF
d_gene: .; v_gene: TRBV12-3/TRBV12-4; j_gene: TRBJ2-7; abundance: .; CDR3nt: TGTGCCAGCAGTCCGCCGGAAGGAAAGTACGGGCAGTACTTC; CDR3aa: CASSPPEGKYGQYF
d_gene: .; v_gene: TRBV7-9; j_gene: TRBJ2-1; abundance: once; CDR3nt: TGTGCCAGCAGCTATTTGACAGGGGAGGGGGCTACAGGGGAGCAGTTCTTC; CDR3aa: CASSYLTGEGATGEQFF
d_gene: .; v_gene: TRBV29-1; j_gene: TRBJ2-1; abundance: many; CDR3nt: TGCAGCGTTCGTGTTGATGAGCAGTTCTTC; CDR3aa: CSVRVDEQFF
d_gene: TRBD1; v_gene: TRBV15; j_gene: TRBJ2-7; abundance: many; CDR3nt: TGTGCCACCAGCAGAGATCTTGGGACAGAATTGGAGCAGTACTTC; CDR3aa: CATSRDLGTELEQYF
d_gene: .; v_gene: TRBV7-6; j_gene: TRBJ2-2; abundance: .; CDR3nt: TGTGCCAGCAGCCTCCCCCTGACGGGAGTGGACACCGGGGAGCTGTTTTTT; CDR3aa: CASSLPLTGVDTGELFF
d_gene: TRBD1; v_gene: TRBV15; j_gene: TRBJ1-5; abundance: few; CDR3nt: TGTGCCACCAGCCCTGGGACAGGAACCTATAGCAATCAGCCCCAGCATTTT; CDR3aa: CATSPGTGTYSNQPQHF
d_gene: .; v_gene: TRBV7-2; j_gene: TRBJ2-1; abundance: .; CDR3nt: TGTGCCAGCAGCCCAGATAGGACAGGGGTGATTAGCGGGAGTCTCAATGAGCAGTTCTTC; CDR3aa: CASSPDRTGVISGSLNEQFF
d_gene: .; v_gene: TRBV6-2/TRBV6-3; j_gene: TRBJ1-5; abundance: many; CDR3nt: TGTGCCAGCAGTTCAGACAGTTCCAGCAATCAGCCCCAGCATTTT; CDR3aa: CASSSDSSSNQPQHF
d_gene: .; v_gene: TRBV20-1; j_gene: TRBJ1-4; abundance: .; CDR3nt: TGCAGTGCTAGATTCCTAGCCGCAACTAATGAAAAACTGTTTTTT; CDR3aa: CSARFLAATNEKLFF
d_gene: .; v_gene: TRBV6-6; j_gene: TRBJ2-7; abundance: once; CDR3nt: TGTGCCAGCAGTTACTCGCCGTGGTATGGAGCCGAGCAGTACTTC; CDR3aa: CASSYSPWYGAEQYF
d_gene: .; v_gene: TRBV11-2; j_gene: TRBJ1-2; abundance: .; CDR3nt: TGTGCCAGCAGCTTAGGGGATTTAAACCCCGAGCCCTATGGCTACACCTTC; CDR3aa: CASSLGDLNPEPYGYTF
d_gene: .; v_gene: TRBV28; j_gene: TRBJ2-7; abundance: .; CDR3nt: TGTGCCAGCACCCCTCCGTTGGGCACCGACTACACAAGCTACGAGCAGTACTTC; CDR3aa: CASTPPLGTDYTSYEQYF
d_gene: TRBD1; v_gene: TRBV6-6; j_gene: TRBJ1-5; abundance: many; CDR3nt: TGTGCCAGCAGTTACCAAACCTACGGGACAGGTGATCGGCATTTT; CDR3aa: CASSYQTYGTGDRHF
d_gene: .; v_gene: TRBV7-9; j_gene: TRBJ2-4; abundance: .; CDR3nt: TGTGCCAGCAGCTCAAATCCCACTGAGAGCATTCAGTACTTC; CDR3aa: CASSSNPTESIQYF
d_gene: .; v_gene: TRBV21-1; j_gene: TRBJ1-5; abundance: .; CDR3nt: TGTGCCAGCATCAAGGTAGTTCGCAATCAGCCCCAGCATTTT; CDR3aa: CASIKVVRNQPQHF
d_gene: TRBD1; v_gene: TRBV19; j_gene: TRBJ1-5; abundance: .; CDR3nt: TGTGCCAGTAGTATGGGTGCCGGACAGGGGGCTGCTGGTCGTGGCAATCAGCCCCAGCATTTT; CDR3aa: CASSMGAGQGAAGRGNQPQHF
d_gene: TRBD1; v_gene: TRBV7-9; j_gene: TRBJ2-7; abundance: many; CDR3nt: TGTGCCAGCAGTTACGCGGGACAGGGAGAGTACGAGCAGTACTTC; CDR3aa: CASSYAGQGEYEQYF
d_gene: TRBD2; v_gene: TRBV27; j_gene: TRBJ2-7; abundance: few; CDR3nt: TGTGCCAGCAGCTCTACTAGCGGGAGTTGGTACGAGCAGTACTTC; CDR3aa: CASSSTSGSWYEQYF
d_gene: .; v_gene: TRBV6-2/TRBV6-3; j_gene: TRBJ2-2; abundance: few; CDR3nt: TGTGCCAGCTGGAGGGGGCAGGGAAACACCGGGGAGCTGTTTTTT; CDR3aa: CASWRGQGNTGELFF
d_gene: TRBD2; v_gene: TRBV7-2; j_gene: TRBJ2-3; abundance: few; CDR3nt: TGTGCCAGCAGCTACCTTAGCGGGACTAGCACAGATACGCAGTATTTT; CDR3aa: CASSYLSGTSTDTQYF
d_gene: .; v_gene: TRBV30; j_gene: TRBJ2-7; abundance: .; CDR3nt: TGTGCACGGGGCACGGCGGGCAACGAGCAGTACTTC; CDR3aa: CARGTAGNEQYF
d_gene: .; v_gene: TRBV30; j_gene: TRBJ2-7; abundance: many; CDR3nt: TGTGCCTGGAGTGCCGGGGGCGGCTCCTACGAGCAGTACTTC; CDR3aa: CAWSAGGGSYEQYF
d_gene: TRBD1; v_gene: TRBV29-1; j_gene: TRBJ1-1; abundance: many; CDR3nt: TGCAGCGTTCGGACAGGGGGCGAAACTGAAGCTTTCTTT; CDR3aa: CSVRTGGETEAFF
d_gene: .; v_gene: TRBV7-9; j_gene: TRBJ2-3; abundance: many; CDR3nt: TGTGCCAGCAGCTTAGTAAAGGGGATAGATACGCAGTATTTT; CDR3aa: CASSLVKGIDTQYF
d_gene: TRBD2; v_gene: TRBV10-3; j_gene: TRBJ2-7; abundance: .; CDR3nt: TGTGCCATCGGCGGGGGGTCATCCTACGAGCAGTACTTC; CDR3aa: CAIGGGSSYEQYF
d_gene: TRBD1; v_gene: TRBV4-2; j_gene: TRBJ1-6; abundance: few; CDR3nt: TGTGCCAGCAGCCAAGATCTGGGGACAGCTAATTCACCCCTCCACTTT; CDR3aa: CASSQDLGTANSPLHF
d_gene: TRBD2; v_gene: TRBV7-9; j_gene: TRBJ2-5; abundance: few; CDR3nt: TGTGCCAGCAGCTTAATACAGCGGGAGGGCCTGGAGACCCAGTACTTC; CDR3aa: CASSLIQREGLETQYF
d_gene: .; v_gene: TRBV5-6; j_gene: TRBJ1-1; abundance: few; CDR3nt: TGTGCCAGCAGCTATCGGGGTGTAGACACTGAAGCTTTCTTT; CDR3aa: CASSYRGVDTEAFF
d_gene: .; v_gene: TRBV3-1; j_gene: TRBJ2-7; abundance: few; CDR3nt: TGTGCCAGCAGCAACGGAGCCTACGAGCAGTACTTC; CDR3aa: CASSNGAYEQYF